Presented here are 22 T cell receptor beta chains from one specimen sequenced in a study of shared clonotypes between healthy human individuals (dated by TCRdb to the early 2020s). The library was prepared using the immunoSEQ multiplex PCR assay. TCRdb limited this immuneACCESS table to in-frame rearrangements with V and J called. A share of clones is missing; checked studies link under half to unresolved V genes, and the rest is unexplained. Counted in this sample were about 990,000 clones; about 84% of them appeared once. Roughly 0.62% of the sample comes from the top ten. Sequencing was done on a sample of memory CD4+ T cells from PBMCs. The sample's cell subset or site, from its label and the paper: CD45RA-negative fraction. The receptors were sampled from a man in his late teens or twenties in good health. Some clones in this sample may be carry-over from other donors' samples.

As regards this clone: The same CDR3 also results from other DNA sequences found in this sample. This chain connects TRBV9 to TRBJ2-1; 7 bases are a match to TRBD2. Germline V lookup: CDR1 SGDLS, CDR2 YYNGEE. J lost 1 base, V lost 0 bases, and 1 base had no gene match. This CDR3 is 15 amino acids long. The CDR3 region has the DNA TGTGCCAGCAGCGTAGGCGGGGGTTCCTACAATGAGCAGTTCTTC. Amino acid sequence: CASSVGGGSYNEQFF. Looking up the rest from reference TRBV9 and TRBJ2-1 gives the full variable domain: DSGVTQTPKHLITATGQRVTLRCSPRSGDLSVYWYQQSLDQGLQFLIQYYNGEERAKGNILERFSAQQFPDLHSELNLSSLELGDSALYFCASSVGGGSYNEQFFGPGTRLTVL.

This clone was detected once. A much larger clone differs from this one at a single base, so this may be a read error. Other DNA variants within this sample encode the same CDR3. The gene calls are TRBV7-9 and TRBJ2-7, with 11 bases identical to TRBD2. From germline, CDR1 is SEHNR and CDR2 FQNEAQ (reference sequence). Trimming took 5 bases from V and 0 from J; bases not matched to a gene: 6. This CDR3 region has 16 residues. CDR3 nucleotide sequence: TGTGCCAGCAGCCGACTAGCGGGACGGCCCTCCTACGAGCAGTACTTC. Encoded protein: CASSRLAGRPSYEQYF.

The chain joins TRBV7-3 to TRBJ2-2, with unresolved D. This CDR3 spans 16 amino acids. V was pared by 5 bases and J by 2 bases, with 15 bases between. From germline, CDR1 is SGHTA and CDR2 FQGTGA. DNA of the CDR3: TGTGCCAGCAGCCCTAGGGCGGTCGGTAACACCGGGGAGCTGTTTTTT. Translating gives CASSPRAVGNTGELFF.

Ten or more counts support this clone. The gene calls are TRBV7-2 and TRBJ2-7; 7 positions match TRBD1. The CDR3 extends over 14 amino acids. The germline V gene has CDR1 SGHTA and CDR2 FQGNSA. The V segment lost 2 bases and the J segment 3 bases; nucleotides outside the gene matches: 4. CDR3 nucleotide sequence: TGTGCCAGCAGCTTAAGTAGGACAGGCTACGAGCAGTACTTC. It specifies CASSLSRTGYEQYF.

This chain connects TRBV7-3 to TRBJ2-1; D remains ambiguous. This CDR3 contains 13 residues. Trimming shortened V by 2 bases and J by 9 bases, and 11 bases separated the two germline ends. CDR1 and CDR2 (germline): SGHTA, FQGTGA. For the CDR3, the DNA is TGTGCCAGCAGCTTATTCATTAGCACTGAGCAGTTCTTC. This sequence encodes CASSLFISTEQFF.

The chain employs TRBV5-1 and TRBJ2-1; the D is unclear. Trimming took off 4 bases at V and 7 bases at J, with 12 bases between the two ends. In germline, CDR1 is SGHRS, CDR2 YFSETQ. CDR3 length equals 13 residues. CDR3 sequence (DNA): TGCGCCAGCAGCATCCGGGCCTCGAATGAGCAGTTCTTC. It encodes CASSIRASNEQFF.

In its sample, this clone was seen a few times. The rearrangement links TRBV5-1 to TRBJ2-2; 11 nucleotides agree with TRBD2. The CDR3 runs to 17 residues. Looked up from germline, CDR1 is SGHRS and CDR2 is YFSETQ. V trimming: 4 bases; J trimming: 4 bases; junction bases outside the gene matches: 9. CDR3 sequence (DNA): TGCGCCAGCAGCCCGGTGCTAGCGGGAGGAACCACCGGGGAGCTGTTTTTT. Protein product: CASSPVLAGGTTGELFF.

This chain uses TRBV7-2 with TRBJ2-3; D not resolved. V was shortened by 3 bases and J by 4 bases, with 14 bases between the two germline ends. This CDR3 has 15 amino acids. Germline values: CDR1 SGHTA, CDR2 FQGNSA. Here the CDR3 reads CASSFLSGTADTQYF. In DNA form, the CDR3 reads TGTGCCAGCAGCTTCCTTTCGGGCACGGCAGATACGCAGTATTTT.

This clone was seen a handful of times. This chain connects TRBV29-1 to TRBJ2-1; 14 positions agree with TRBD2. This CDR3 has 15 residues. V lost 8 bases and J lost 8; bases outside the gene matches: 11. CDR1 SQVTM and CDR2 ANQGSEA come from the germline V gene. The CDR3 region has the DNA TGCAGCCTGCGAGGGACTAGCGGGAGTGGGGATGAGCAGTTCTTC. This encodes CSLRGTSGSGDEQFF.

The rearrangement uses TRBV6-5 and TRBJ2-1; either TRBD1 or TRBD2 may fit D (7 bases each). The CDR3 totals 15 residues. V was cut by 7 bases and J by 11 bases, with 24 bases left in between. Germline assignment: CDR1 MNHEY and CDR2 SVGAGI. The CDR3 nucleotides are TGTGCCAGCAACCCCGGGACAGACTGGACTAGGAAGCAGTTCTTC. Its protein product is CASNPGTDWTRKQFF.

Concerning this clone: In the same sample, other DNA sequences code for this CDR3. This chain links TRBV19 with TRBJ1-2; D not resolved. V lost 1 base to trimming and J lost 0 bases, with 6 bases between them. The germline gives CDR1 LNHDA, CDR2 SQIVND (reference sequence). CDR3 length: 14 residues. The CDR3 region is CASSIGGSNYGYTF. The CDR3 DNA follows: TGTGCCAGTAGTATAGGCGGATCTAACTATGGCTACACCTTC.

V is TRBV7-3 and J is TRBJ1-2; the D is unclear. CDR1 SGHTA and CDR2 FQGTGA come from the germline V gene. V lost 5 bases to trimming and J lost 5 bases, with 21 bases between them. CDR3 length: 16 amino acids. The chain's CDR3 is CASSRQKFLVTYGYTF. The CDR3 DNA is TGTGCCAGCAGCCGACAAAAATTTTTAGTAACTTATGGCTACACCTTC.

This chain links TRBV30 with TRBJ2-6; D unclear. The CDR3 consists of 13 residues. Germline CDR1 and CDR2: GTSNPN and SVGIG (reference sequence). The germline V and J ends were trimmed by 0 bases and 7 bases, with 7 bases remaining between them. CDR3 in amino acids: CAWSVQLANVLTF. CDR3 DNA sequence: TGTGCCTGGAGTGTACAACTAGCCAACGTCCTGACTTTC.

Points on this clone: Within the sample, other DNA sequences also encode this same CDR3. The rearrangement joins TRBV18 to TRBJ2-2; no clear D gene. The ends were cut back, 2 bases at V and 3 bases at J, with 1 base in the middle. Germline V gene data show CDR1 as KGHSH and CDR2 as LQKENI. This CDR3 is 12 amino acids long. The CDR3 coding sequence is TGTGCCAGCTCACCAGACACCGGGGAGCTGTTTTTT. Amino acid sequence: CASSPDTGELFF.

This clone showed up just a few times. This chain links TRBV11-2 with TRBJ1-1; D is unresolved. This CDR3 comprises 15 residues. The V and J ends lost 0 bases and 3 bases respectively, with 11 bases between them. Germline CDR1 is SGHAT and CDR2 is FQNNGV. DNA for the CDR3: TGTGCCAGCAGCTTAGATCCAGGCGGGGACACTGAAGCTTTCTTT. It encodes CASSLDPGGDTEAFF.

This clone was counted ten times or more. The J gene is TRBJ2-1, the V gene TRBV19; TRBD2 matches 12 bases. CDR3 length equals 17 residues. Germline lookup yields CDR1 LNHDA and CDR2 SQIVND (reference sequence). V lost 5 bases to trimming and J lost 5 bases; unmatched junction nucleotides: 10. The CDR3, as DNA: TGTGCCAGTAGTGGTTGGACTAGCGGGGTGTCTAACAATGAGCAGTTCTTC. It yields the protein CASSGWTSGVSNNEQFF.

The chain has TRBV4-2 and TRBJ2-1, with 10 positions matching TRBD2. The germline V gene has CDR1 LGHNA and CDR2 YNFKEQ. The CDR3 loop spans 19 amino acids. Trimming took 1 base from V and 0 from J; bases not matched to a gene: 9. CDR3 in amino acids: CASSQGLASGSTSYNEQFF. The CDR3 nucleotides read TGTGCCAGCAGCCAAGGGCTGGCTAGCGGGAGCACCTCCTACAATGAGCAGTTCTTC.

This clone was counted once. The chain couples TRBV10-3 to TRBJ2-7; 10 nucleotides agree with TRBD2. CDR1 and CDR2 (germline): ENHRY, SYGVKD. The length of the CDR3 is 15 residues. V lost 4 bases to trimming and J lost 5 bases; unmatched junction nucleotides: 8. CDR3 sequence: CAISGSSGSYHEQYF. As DNA, the CDR3 is TGTGCCATCAGTGGGTCTAGCGGGAGTTACCACGAGCAGTACTTC.

The genes are TRBV29-1 and TRBJ2-7; D is possibly TRBD2 (6 bases). This CDR3 is built from 12 residues. Trimming cost V 4 bases and J 3 bases, with 10 bases left between them. Germline CDR1 is SQVTM and CDR2 is ANQGSEA. Here the CDR3 reads CSVGDSDYEQYF. The CDR3 DNA follows: TGCAGCGTTGGGGACTCCGACTACGAGCAGTACTTC.

The chain joins TRBV29-1 to TRBJ2-3; D unclear. Germline loops: CDR1 SQVTM, CDR2 ANQGSEA. The CDR3 length is 15 residues. Trimming took off 5 bases at V and 1 base at J, with 16 bases between the two ends. CDR3 sequence reads: CSVIRTALGTDTQYF. Here the CDR3 DNA reads TGCAGCGTTATCCGGACGGCTTTGGGCACAGATACGCAGTATTTT.

This chain joins TRBV28 and TRBJ1-2; TRBD1 is a possible D gene (6 bases). Germline lookup yields CDR1 MDHEN and CDR2 SYDVKM. V was shortened by 7 bases and J by 8 bases, with 17 bases between the two germline ends. This CDR3 region has 13 residues. CDR3 nucleotides: TGTGCCAGCAAACCTCGCAGGGGCGAGGGCTACACCTTC. Translation: CASKPRRGEGYTF.

The chain is built from TRBV5-1 and TRBJ2-1; D is perhaps TRBD1 (5 bases). In germline, CDR1 is SGHRS, CDR2 YFSETQ. This CDR3 has 14 amino acids. Trimming cost V 6 bases and J 2 bases, with 12 bases left between them. The CDR3 nucleotides are TGCGCCAGCAAGGACATGCTAGCCTACAATGAGCAGTTCTTC. The encoded protein is CASKDMLAYNEQFF.